This T cell receptor (beta chain) was sequenced during a study of response to subunit inactivated influenza vaccine. This CDR3 region has 14 residues. CDR1 is DFQATT, CDR2 SNEGSKA, per germline (reference sequence). V lost 6 bases and J lost 2; bases outside the gene matches: 2. Whole-study results and caveats: Authors proposed each seasonal influenza vaccination draws in few new T cells.

TCRdb analysed the RT-PCR reads with MiXCR anew, one entry per CDR3 protein. The profile shows around 580,000 distinct CDR3 sequences, 14% of them singletons. This clonotype was seen a few times. Its antigen is still unknown. The V call is TRBV20-1, the J call TRBJ2-5; 14 nucleotides line up with TRBD2. This clonotype was sampled from a man aged 45-65 years who received an inactivated influenza vaccine. This material consisted of PBMCs from blood, taken 11 to 12 days after vaccination. The chain's CDR3 is CSAGLAGDQETQYF. The CDR3, as DNA: TGCAGTGCGGGACTAGCGGGGGATCAAGAGACCCAGTACTTC.